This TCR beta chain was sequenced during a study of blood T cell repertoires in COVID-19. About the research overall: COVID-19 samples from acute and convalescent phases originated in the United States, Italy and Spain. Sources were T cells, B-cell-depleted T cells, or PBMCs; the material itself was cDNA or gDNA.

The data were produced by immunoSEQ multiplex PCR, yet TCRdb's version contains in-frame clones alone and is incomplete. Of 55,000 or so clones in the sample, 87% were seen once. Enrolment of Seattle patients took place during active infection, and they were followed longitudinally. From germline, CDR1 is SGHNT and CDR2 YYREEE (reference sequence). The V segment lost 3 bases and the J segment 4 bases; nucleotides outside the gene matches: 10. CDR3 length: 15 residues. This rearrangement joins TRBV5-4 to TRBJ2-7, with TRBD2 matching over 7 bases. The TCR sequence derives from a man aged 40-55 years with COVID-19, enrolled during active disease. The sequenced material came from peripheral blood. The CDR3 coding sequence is TGTGCCAGCAGCTCGGACCGACTAGCACAATACGAGCAGTACTTC. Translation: CASSSDRLAQYEQYF. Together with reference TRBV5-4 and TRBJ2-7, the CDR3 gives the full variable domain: ETGVTQSPTHLIKTRGQQVTLRCSSQSGHNTVSWYQQALGQGPQFIFQYYREEENGRGNFPPRFSGLQFPNYSSELNVNALELDDSALYLCASSSDRLAQYEQYFGPGTRLTVT.